This TCR beta chain was found in a study of spatial heterogeneity in lung cancer. This clonotype occurred a few times. Its antigen is undetermined. Time point in this sample: sample taken at primary tumor resection. TCRdb analysed the 5' RACE reads with MiXCR anew, one entry per CDR3 protein. The table has about 9,800 distinct CDR3 sequences, about 50% seen once. V was shortened by 4 bases and J by 3 bases, with 13 bases between the two germline ends. The CDR3 runs to 14 residues. Germline CDR1 is WSHSY and CDR2 is SAAADI. Study conclusions and caveats: Tumor mutation count correlated with how many alpha and beta TCRs expanded intratumorally.

Sequences were derived from lung tumor tissue, sampled at surgery. The genes are TRBV10-2 and TRBJ2-7; a possible D gene is TRBD2 (5 bases). The TCR sequence derives from a female donor with early-stage non-small cell lung cancer. DNA of the CDR3: TGCGCCAGCAGTGTCGCGGGCAATCGCTACGAGCAGTACTTC. It is translated as CASSVAGNRYEQYF.